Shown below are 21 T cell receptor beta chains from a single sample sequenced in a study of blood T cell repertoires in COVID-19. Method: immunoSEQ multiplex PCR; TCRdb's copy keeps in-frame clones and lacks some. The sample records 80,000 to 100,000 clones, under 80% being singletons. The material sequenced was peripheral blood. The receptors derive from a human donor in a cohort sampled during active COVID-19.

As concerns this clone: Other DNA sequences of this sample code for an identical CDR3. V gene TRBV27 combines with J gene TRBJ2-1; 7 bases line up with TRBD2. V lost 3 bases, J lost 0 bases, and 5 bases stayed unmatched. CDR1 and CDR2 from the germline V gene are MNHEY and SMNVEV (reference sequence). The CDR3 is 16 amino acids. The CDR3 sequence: CASSLVGGSSYNEQFF. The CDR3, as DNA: TGTGCCAGCAGTTTGGTGGGGGGGAGCTCCTACAATGAGCAGTTCTTC.

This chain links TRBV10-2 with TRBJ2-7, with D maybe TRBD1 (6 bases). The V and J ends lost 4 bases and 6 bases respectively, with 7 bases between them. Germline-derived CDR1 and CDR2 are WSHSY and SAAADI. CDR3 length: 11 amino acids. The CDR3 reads CASSGGGEQYV. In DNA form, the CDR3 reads TGCGCCAGCAGTGGAGGGGGCGAGCAGTACGTC.

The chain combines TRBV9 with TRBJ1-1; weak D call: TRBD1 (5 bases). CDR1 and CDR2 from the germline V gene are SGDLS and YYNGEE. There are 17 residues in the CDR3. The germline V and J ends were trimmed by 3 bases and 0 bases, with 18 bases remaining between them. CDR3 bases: TGTGCCAGCAGCGCTCCCCTCGCTGGGGCAATGAACACTGAAGCTTTCTTT. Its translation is CASSAPLAGAMNTEAFF.

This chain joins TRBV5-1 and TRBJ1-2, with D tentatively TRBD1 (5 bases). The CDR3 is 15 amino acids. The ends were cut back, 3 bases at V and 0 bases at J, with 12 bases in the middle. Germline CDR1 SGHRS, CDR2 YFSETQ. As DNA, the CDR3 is TGCGCCAGCAGCTCCGGGACTGACCCTAACTATGGCTACACCTTC. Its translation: CASSSGTDPNYGYTF.

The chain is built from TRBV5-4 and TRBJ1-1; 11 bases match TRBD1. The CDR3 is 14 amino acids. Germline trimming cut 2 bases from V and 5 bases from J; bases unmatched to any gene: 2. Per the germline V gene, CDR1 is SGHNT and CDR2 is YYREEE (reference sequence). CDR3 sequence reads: CASSLGTGGTEAFF. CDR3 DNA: TGTGCCAGCAGCTTAGGGACAGGGGGGACTGAAGCTTTCTTT.

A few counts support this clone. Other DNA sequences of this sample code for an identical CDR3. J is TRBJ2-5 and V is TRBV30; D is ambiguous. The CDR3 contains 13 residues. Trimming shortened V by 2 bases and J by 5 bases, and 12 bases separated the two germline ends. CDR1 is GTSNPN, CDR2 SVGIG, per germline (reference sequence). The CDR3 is CAWSRQVEETQYF. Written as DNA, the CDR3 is TGTGCCTGGAGTCGCCAGGTTGAGGAGACCCAGTACTTC.

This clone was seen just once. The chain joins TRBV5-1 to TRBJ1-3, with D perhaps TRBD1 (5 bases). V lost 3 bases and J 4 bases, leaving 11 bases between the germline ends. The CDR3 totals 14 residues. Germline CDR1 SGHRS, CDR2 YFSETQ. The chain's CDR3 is CASSWGLSGNTIYF. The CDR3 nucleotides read TGCGCCAGCAGCTGGGGACTATCAGGAAACACCATATATTTT.

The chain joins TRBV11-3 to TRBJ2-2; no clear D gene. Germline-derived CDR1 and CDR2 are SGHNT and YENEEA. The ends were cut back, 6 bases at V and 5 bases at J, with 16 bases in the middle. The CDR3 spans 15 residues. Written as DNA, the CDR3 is TGTGCCAGCAGGCGAGAGGCCCTCGGGACCGGGGAGCTGTTTTTT. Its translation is CASRREALGTGELFF.

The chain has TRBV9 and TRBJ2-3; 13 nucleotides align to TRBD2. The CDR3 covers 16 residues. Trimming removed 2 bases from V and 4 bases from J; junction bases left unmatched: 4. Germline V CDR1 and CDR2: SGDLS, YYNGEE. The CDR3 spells CASSVMGLAGSDTQYF. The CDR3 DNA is TGTGCCAGCAGCGTCATGGGACTAGCGGGATCAGATACGCAGTATTTT.

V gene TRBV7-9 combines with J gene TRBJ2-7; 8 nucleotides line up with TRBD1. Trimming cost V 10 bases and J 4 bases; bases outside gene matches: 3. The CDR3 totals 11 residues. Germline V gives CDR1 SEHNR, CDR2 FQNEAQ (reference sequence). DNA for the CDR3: TGTGCCACAGGGGGCGGATACGAGCAGTACGTC. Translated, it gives CATGGGYEQYV.

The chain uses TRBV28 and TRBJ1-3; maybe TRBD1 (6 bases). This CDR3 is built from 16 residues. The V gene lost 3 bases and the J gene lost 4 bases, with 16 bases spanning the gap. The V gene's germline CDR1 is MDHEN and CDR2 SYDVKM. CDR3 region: CASSFPAGAAGNTIYF. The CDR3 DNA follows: TGTGCCAGCAGTTTCCCGGCAGGGGCGGCCGGAAACACCATATATTTT.

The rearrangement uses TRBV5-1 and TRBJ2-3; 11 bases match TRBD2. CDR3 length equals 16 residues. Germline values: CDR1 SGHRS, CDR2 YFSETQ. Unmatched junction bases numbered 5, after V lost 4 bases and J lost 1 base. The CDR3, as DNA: TGCGCCAGCAGCCTGTTAGCGGGAGGGGGCACAGATACGCAGTATTTT. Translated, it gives CASSLLAGGGTDTQYF.

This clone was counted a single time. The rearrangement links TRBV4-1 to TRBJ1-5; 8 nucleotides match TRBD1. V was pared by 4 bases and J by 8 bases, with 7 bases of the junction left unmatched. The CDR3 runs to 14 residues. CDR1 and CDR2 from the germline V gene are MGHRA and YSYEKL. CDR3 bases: TGCGCCAGCAGCCCTAACGACAGGGGCAAGCCCCAGCATTTT. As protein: CASSPNDRGKPQHF.

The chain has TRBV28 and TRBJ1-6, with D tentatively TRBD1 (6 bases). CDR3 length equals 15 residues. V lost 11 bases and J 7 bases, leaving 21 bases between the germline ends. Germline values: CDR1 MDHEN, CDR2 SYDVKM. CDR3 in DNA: TGTGCCTCAGCAGAGGCCAGGGGCCTAAATTCACCCCTCCACTTT. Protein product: CASAEARGLNSPLHF.

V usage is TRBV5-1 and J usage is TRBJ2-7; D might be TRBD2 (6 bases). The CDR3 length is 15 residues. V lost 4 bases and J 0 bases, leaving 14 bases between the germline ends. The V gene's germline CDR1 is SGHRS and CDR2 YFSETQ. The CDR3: CASSGGTGSSYEQYF. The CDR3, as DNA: TGCGCCAGCAGCGGCGGGACGGGTAGCTCCTACGAGCAGTACTTC.

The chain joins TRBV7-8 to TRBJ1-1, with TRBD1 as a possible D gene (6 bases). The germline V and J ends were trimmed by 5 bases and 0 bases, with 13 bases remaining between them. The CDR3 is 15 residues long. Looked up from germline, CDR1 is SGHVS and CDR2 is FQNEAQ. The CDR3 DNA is TGTGCCAGCAGCGTAGAAGGGGACATGAACACTGAAGCTTTCTTT. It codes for CASSVEGDMNTEAFF.

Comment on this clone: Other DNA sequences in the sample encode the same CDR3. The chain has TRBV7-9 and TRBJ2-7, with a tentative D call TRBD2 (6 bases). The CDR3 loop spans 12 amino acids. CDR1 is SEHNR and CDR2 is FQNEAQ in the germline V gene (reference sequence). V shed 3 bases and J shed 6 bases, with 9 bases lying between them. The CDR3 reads CASSLGGGEQYV. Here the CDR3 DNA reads TGTGCCAGCAGCTTGGGGGGAGGCGAGCAGTACGTC.

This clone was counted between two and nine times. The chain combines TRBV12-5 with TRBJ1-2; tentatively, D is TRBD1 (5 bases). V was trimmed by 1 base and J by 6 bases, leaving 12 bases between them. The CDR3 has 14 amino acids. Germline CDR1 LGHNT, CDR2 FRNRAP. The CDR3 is CASGLGGPGHGYTF. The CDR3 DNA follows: TGTGCTAGTGGTTTGGGGGGCCCTGGGCATGGCTACACCTTC.

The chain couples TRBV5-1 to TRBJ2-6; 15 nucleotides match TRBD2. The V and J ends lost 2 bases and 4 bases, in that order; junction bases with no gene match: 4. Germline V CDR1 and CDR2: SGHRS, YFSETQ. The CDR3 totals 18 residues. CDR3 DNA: TGCGCCAGCAGCTTTGGACTAGCGGGAGGGCTGGGGGCCAACGTCCTGACTTTC. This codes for CASSFGLAGGLGANVLTF.

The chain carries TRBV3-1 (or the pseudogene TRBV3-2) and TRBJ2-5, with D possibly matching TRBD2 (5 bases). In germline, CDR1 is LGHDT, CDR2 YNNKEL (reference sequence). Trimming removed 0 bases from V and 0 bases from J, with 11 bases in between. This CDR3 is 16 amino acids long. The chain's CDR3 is CASSQDGGSYQETQYF. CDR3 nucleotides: TGTGCCAGCAGCCAAGATGGAGGTTCCTACCAAGAGACCCAGTACTTC.

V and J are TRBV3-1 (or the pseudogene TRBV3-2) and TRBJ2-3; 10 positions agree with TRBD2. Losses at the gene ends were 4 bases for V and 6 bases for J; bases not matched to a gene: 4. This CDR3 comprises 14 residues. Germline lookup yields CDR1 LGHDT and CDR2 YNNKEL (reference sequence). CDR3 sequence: CASSLAGGRDTQYF. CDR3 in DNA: TGTGCCAGCAGCCTAGCGGGGGGCCGGGATACGCAGTATTTT.